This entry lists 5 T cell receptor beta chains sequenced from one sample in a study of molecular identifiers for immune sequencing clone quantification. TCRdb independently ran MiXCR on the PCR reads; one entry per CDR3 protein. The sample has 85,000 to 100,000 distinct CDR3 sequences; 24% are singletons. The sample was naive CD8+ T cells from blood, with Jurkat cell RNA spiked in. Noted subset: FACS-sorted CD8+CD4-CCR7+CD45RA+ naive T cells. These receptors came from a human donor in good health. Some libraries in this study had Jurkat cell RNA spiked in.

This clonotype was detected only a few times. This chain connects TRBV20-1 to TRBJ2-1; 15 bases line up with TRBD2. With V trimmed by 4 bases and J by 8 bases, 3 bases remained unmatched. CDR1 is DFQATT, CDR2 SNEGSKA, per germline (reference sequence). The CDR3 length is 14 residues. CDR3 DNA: TGCAGTGCTATAGGACTAGCGGGGGGGCATGAGCAGTTCTTC. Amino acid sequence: CSAIGLAGGHEQFF.

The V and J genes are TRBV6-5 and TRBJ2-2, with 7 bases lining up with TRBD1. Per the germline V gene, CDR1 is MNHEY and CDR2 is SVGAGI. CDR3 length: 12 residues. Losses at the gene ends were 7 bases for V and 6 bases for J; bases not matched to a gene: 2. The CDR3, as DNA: TGTGCCAGCAAAGGACAGGCCGGGGAGCTGTTTTTT. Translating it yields CASKGQAGELFF.

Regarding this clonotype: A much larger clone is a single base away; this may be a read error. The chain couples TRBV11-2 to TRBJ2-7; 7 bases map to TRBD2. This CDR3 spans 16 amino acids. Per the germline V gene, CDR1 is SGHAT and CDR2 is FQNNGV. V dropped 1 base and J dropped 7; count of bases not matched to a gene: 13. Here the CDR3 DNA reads TGTGCCAGCAGCTTAGTTGGCGGGAGACGCAGTGTTGAGCAGTACTTC. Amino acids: CASSLVGGRRSVEQYF.

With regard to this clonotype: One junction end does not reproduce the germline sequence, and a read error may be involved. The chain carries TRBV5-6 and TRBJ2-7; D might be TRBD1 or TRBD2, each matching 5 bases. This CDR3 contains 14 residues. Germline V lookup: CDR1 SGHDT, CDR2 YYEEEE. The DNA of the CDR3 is TGTGCCGGCAGCATCGGGGCCAGCTCCTACGAGCAGTACTTC. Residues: CAGSIGASSYEQYF.

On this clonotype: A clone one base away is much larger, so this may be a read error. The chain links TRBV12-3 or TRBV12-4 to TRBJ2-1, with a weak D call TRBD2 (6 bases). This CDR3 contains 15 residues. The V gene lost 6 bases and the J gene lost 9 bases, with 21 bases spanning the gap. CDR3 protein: CASRERDSTFSEQFF. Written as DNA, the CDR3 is TGTGCCAGCAGAGAAAGGGACTCCACTTTTAGTGAGCAGTTCTTC.